This entry lists 14 T cell receptor beta chains sequenced from one sample in a study of blood T cell repertoires in COVID-19. TCRdb's table, derived via immunoSEQ multiplex PCR, lists solely in-frame clones and lacks some. The repertoire holds roughly 300,000 clones, with roughly 91% as singletons. Material for sequencing was peripheral blood. These receptors came from a woman aged 30 to 39 with COVID-19, enrolled during active disease.

The chain employs TRBV6-6 and TRBJ1-4; possibly TRBD1 for D (5 bases). The CDR3 extends over 14 amino acids. Trimming stripped 6 bases from V and 8 bases from J, with 16 bases between. CDR1 MNHNY and CDR2 SVGAGI come from the germline V gene (reference sequence). For the CDR3, the DNA is TGTGCCAGCAGCCCTTCTGGGGCAGGGGAAAAACTGTTTTTT. The encoded protein is CASSPSGAGEKLFF.

For the CDR3, the DNA is TGTGCCAGCAGTTTAAGGCAGGGGGCTGTGGAGACCCAGTACTTC. Amino acids: CASSLRQGAVETQYF. This sequence joins TRBV27 and TRBJ2-5, with 8 bases fitting TRBD1. Germline V gene lookup returns CDR1 MNHEY and CDR2 SMNVEV (reference sequence). This CDR3 region has 15 residues. J was trimmed by 5 bases and V by 2 bases; bases with no gene match: 7.

This clone was observed a single time. The rearrangement joins TRBV2 to TRBJ2-1; D uncertain. The CDR3 consists of 12 residues. CDR1 is SNHLY and CDR2 is FYNNEI in the germline V gene. V lost 3 bases, J lost 8 bases, and 8 bases lay in between. The DNA of the CDR3 is TGTGCCAGCAGTGACTATTTAGATGAGCAGTTCTTC. Translation: CASSDYLDEQFF.

The J gene is TRBJ2-4, the V gene TRBV2, with D maybe TRBD2 (5 bases). The length of the CDR3 is 14 residues. V lost 6 bases, J lost 1 base, and 10 bases lay in between. Germline CDR1 is SNHLY and CDR2 is FYNNEI. CDR3 amino acids: CASRPSGAKNIQYF. In DNA, the CDR3 is TGTGCCAGCAGGCCGTCGGGGGCCAAAAACATTCAGTACTTC.

This chain links TRBV28 with TRBJ2-3, with D unresolved. Deletions cut 3 bases from V and 2 bases from J, with 9 bases between. The CDR3 has 14 residues. The germline CDR1 and CDR2 sequences are MDHEN and SYDVKM. The chain's CDR3 is CASSLGKLTDTQYF. The CDR3 DNA is TGTGCCAGCAGTTTGGGCAAACTCACAGATACGCAGTATTTT.

This clone was seen only a few times. The chain joins TRBV6-2 or TRBV6-3 to TRBJ1-5; weak D call: TRBD1 (5 bases). V lost 2 bases, J lost 1 base, and 9 bases lay in between. Germline V gene sequence: CDR1 MNHEY, CDR2 SVGEGT. CDR3 length: 15 residues. The CDR3 nucleotides read TGTGCCAGCAGTTACGGGGGGATCAGCAATCAGCCCCAGCATTTT. Protein: CASSYGGISNQPQHF.

The chain combines TRBV7-8 with TRBJ1-2, with 7 bases aligning to TRBD1. Germline CDR1 and CDR2: SGHVS and FQNEAQ. Trimming cost V 1 base and J 2 bases; bases outside gene matches: 10. The CDR3 sequence is 17 residues long. CDR3 coding DNA: TGTGCCAGCAGCTTAGTTGCGGGGACAGATTTCAACTATGGCTACACCTTC. Its protein is CASSLVAGTDFNYGYTF.

V gene TRBV5-1 combines with J gene TRBJ2-3, with 7 bases aligning to TRBD2. CDR3 size: 14 residues. Germline CDR1 and CDR2: SGHRS and YFSETQ. The V gene end was trimmed by 4 bases and the J gene end by 1 base; junction bases not matched to a gene: 3. Written as DNA, the CDR3 is TGCGCCAGCAGCCCGGGAGGCGGCACAGATACGCAGTATTTT. Amino acid sequence: CASSPGGGTDTQYF.

The sample holds a few counts of this clone. The chain is built from TRBV1 and TRBJ2-1; TRBD1, the D gene given by the table, was not confirmed from the DNA. TRBV1 is listed as a pseudogene. The CDR3 spans 18 residues. CDR3 sequence (DNA): TGCACCAGCAGCCAAGGTACTCTGGGACACGGCTCCTACAATGAGCAGTTCTTC. Protein sequence: CTSSQGTLGHGSYNEQFF.

This sequence joins TRBV6-1 and TRBJ2-1; D call uncertain. The CDR3 loop spans 14 amino acids. The germline CDR1 and CDR2 sequences are MNHNS and SASEGT. V lost 2 bases and J 8 bases, leaving 13 bases between the germline ends. CDR3 DNA sequence: TGTGCCAGCAGTGAATTCAGAATTCGGGATGAGCAGTTCTTC. Protein: CASSEFRIRDEQFF.

The J gene is TRBJ1-1, the V gene TRBV19; the match to TRBD1 covers 7 bases. Looked up from germline, CDR1 is LNHDA and CDR2 is SQIVND (reference sequence). This CDR3 spans 13 amino acids. V trimming: 5 bases; J trimming: 4 bases; junction bases outside the gene matches: 4. This chain's CDR3 is CASSLRGSTEAFF. The CDR3 DNA follows: TGTGCCAGTAGTCTCAGGGGGAGCACTGAAGCTTTCTTT.

V is TRBV11-2 and J is TRBJ1-2; D ambiguous. The germline V gene has CDR1 SGHAT and CDR2 FQNNGV. This CDR3 has 13 residues. The ends were cut back, 2 bases at V and 7 bases at J, with 11 bases in the middle. The chain's CDR3 is CASSLSGGGGYTF. The CDR3 DNA reads as TGTGCCAGCAGCTTATCGGGAGGTGGTGGCTACACCTTC.

The V gene is TRBV5-4, the J gene TRBJ1-2, with D unresolved. The CDR3 is made up of 13 amino acids. CDR1 is SGHNT and CDR2 is YYREEE in the germline V gene (reference sequence). With 1 base removed from V and 2 bases from J, the gap between germline ends came to 6 bases. The CDR3 is CASSLPGNYGYTF. For the CDR3, the DNA is TGTGCCAGCAGCTTGCCCGGGAACTATGGCTACACCTTC. Based on the CDR3 plus reference TRBV5-4 and TRBJ1-2, the full variable domain is ETGVTQSPTHLIKTRGQQVTLRCSSQSGHNTVSWYQQALGQGPQFIFQYYREEENGRGNFPPRFSGLQFPNYSSELNVNALELDDSALYLCASSLPGNYGYTFGSGTRLTVV.

This chain connects TRBV7-9 to TRBJ1-5, with D possibly being TRBD1 (5 bases). The CDR3 is 14 amino acids. Germline V gene sequence: CDR1 SEHNR, CDR2 FQNEAQ (reference sequence). The germline V and J ends were trimmed by 4 bases and 4 bases, with 11 bases remaining between them. The CDR3 loop reads CASSSWDWNQPQHF. CDR3 DNA sequence: TGTGCCAGCAGCTCCTGGGACTGGAATCAGCCCCAGCATTTT.